What follows is one T cell receptor beta chain and its context. Its target is unknown. Subsets of CD8+ T cells were each sorted in triplicate at roughly 300,000 cells apiece. Among CD8+ T cells, naive ones were CD45RO-CCR7+CD27+CD95-. Carrying UMI labels, the TRB cDNA libraries were prepared through 5' RACE. Using the 5' RACE reads, TCRdb records one entry per CDR3 protein without DNA. The listing records 130,000 or so distinct CDR3 sequences. This record belongs to a study of CXCR3-negative and CXCR3-positive naive CD8 T cells. Study findings and constraints: Naive cells positive for CXCR3 carried more hydrophobic TRB CDR3s than CXCR3-negative ones. Memory CD8+ T cell repertoires were far less diverse than both naive subsets.

Germline V gives CDR1 MDHEN, CDR2 SYDVKM. The CDR3 length is 13 residues. This TCR was recovered from a human donor in good health. Some clones in this sample may be carry-over from other donors' samples. Input material: naive CXCR3- CD8+ T cells from blood. Subset indicated: CD45RO-CCR7+CD27+CD95- naive CD8+ T cells lacking CXCR3 (TNR3-). The chain links TRBV28 to TRBJ2-7. This CDR3 is CASSLPNTYEQYF. The entire variable domain, with the rest obtained from reference TRBV28 and TRBJ2-7, is as follows: DVKVTQSSRYLVKRTGEKVFLECVQDMDHENMFWYRQDPGLGLRLIYFSYDVKMKEKGDIPEGYSVSREKKERFSLILESASTNQTSMYLCASSLPNTYEQYFGPGTRLTVT.